Following are 4 T cell receptor beta chains from one sample sequenced in a study of blood T cell repertoires in COVID-19. TCRdb keeps only in-frame clones here, not all; method: immunoSEQ multiplex PCR. The data hold about 190,000 clones, with around 85% observed a single time. Source material: PBMCs or T cells enriched from blood (not recorded which). The receptors come from a woman younger than 45 who had recovered from COVID-19.

V usage is TRBV29-1 and J usage is TRBJ1-2; 9 positions agree with TRBD1. The CDR3 has 15 residues. Unmatched junction bases numbered 9, after V lost 3 bases and J lost 4 bases. In germline, CDR1 is SQVTM, CDR2 ANQGSEA. DNA for the CDR3: TGCAGCGTTGAGCCGGACAGGGGCCGAATCTATGGCTACACCTTC. Its protein is CSVEPDRGRIYGYTF.

The gene calls are TRBV5-4 and TRBJ2-3; a weak D match, TRBD2 (6 bases). CDR1 SGHNT and CDR2 YYREEE come from the germline V gene (reference sequence). There are 14 residues in the CDR3. The germline V and J ends were trimmed by 4 bases and 2 bases, with 11 bases remaining between them. The CDR3 nucleotides are TGTGCCAGCAGCAGGGACTCTTCCACAGATACGCAGTATTTT. Protein product: CASSRDSSTDTQYF.

This clone came up a few times. The chain carries TRBV7-2 and TRBJ2-3; 8 bases match TRBD2. This CDR3 is 14 amino acids long. Germline CDR1 and CDR2: SGHTA and FQGNSA. V lost 1 base, J lost 4 bases, and 1 base stayed unmatched. CDR3 nucleotide sequence: TGTGCCAGCAGCTTAGTAGCGGGACCAGATACGCAGTATTTT. The encoded protein is CASSLVAGPDTQYF.

The J gene is TRBJ2-7, the V gene TRBV5-1; TRBD1 matches at 7 bases. The CDR3 is 17 residues long. J gave up 7 bases and V 0 bases, and 16 bases lay outside the gene matches. The germline V gene has CDR1 SGHRS and CDR2 YFSETQ. The DNA of the CDR3 is TGCGCCAGCAGCTTGGGACAGGGTAGGATTTCTACGGAGGAGCAGTACTTC. Protein: CASSLGQGRISTEEQYF.